A single sample is the source of the 25 T cell receptor beta chains below, sequenced in a study of OX40 agonist ivuxolimab in advanced cancers. Measured with immunoSEQ multiplex PCR; TCRdb has only the in-frame clones, and not every one. The sample holds tens of thousands of clones, around 92% seen once. This sample comprised CD4+ or CD8+ T cells sorted from blood, obtained in a trial of the OX40 agonist ivuxolimab. Receptors originate from an adult with an advanced solid tumor such as melanoma, head and neck, liver or kidney cancer.

The chain employs TRBV4-2 and TRBJ1-1; possibly TRBD1 for D (6 bases). CDR1 is LGHNA, CDR2 YNFKEQ, per germline. Trimming shortened V by 4 bases and J by 3 bases, and 18 bases separated the two germline ends. The length of the CDR3 is 16 residues. CDR3 DNA: TGTGCCAGCAGCCGAACGTCCGGGACAAAATACACTGAAGCTTTCTTT. Translated: CASSRTSGTKYTEAFF.

This clone was observed a single time. The chain employs TRBV29-1 and TRBJ2-1; D gene unclear. This CDR3 contains 9 residues. Germline V gene data show CDR1 as SQVTM and CDR2 as ANQGSEA. With 3 bases removed from V and 9 bases from J, the gap between germline ends came to 3 bases. In DNA, the CDR3 is TGCAGCGTTGATCGTGAGCAGTTCTTC. This gives the protein CSVDREQFF.

J is TRBJ1-2 and V is TRBV28; D remains ambiguous. This CDR3 comprises 12 residues. Germline V gene data show CDR1 as MDHEN and CDR2 as SYDVKM. Trimming cost V 6 bases and J 2 bases, with 7 bases left between them. CDR3 sequence: CASSLTNYGYTF. CDR3 in DNA: TGTGCCAGCAGCCTTACCAACTATGGCTACACCTTC.

The V and J genes are TRBV6-1 and TRBJ2-7, with TRBD2 as a possible D gene (5 bases). The CDR3 covers 20 residues. The germline V gene encodes CDR1 MNHNS and CDR2 SASEGT. Trimming stripped 4 bases from V and 3 bases from J, with 31 bases between. This CDR3 is CASSGDLTTFTRPSSYEQYF. The CDR3 nucleotides are TGTGCCAGCAGTGGAGACCTCACCACTTTTACCAGACCTAGCAGCTACGAGCAGTACTTC.

The rearrangement links TRBV30 to TRBJ1-5, with TRBD1 matching over 9 bases. J was trimmed by 7 bases and V by 5 bases; bases with no gene match: 6. Germline V gene lookup returns CDR1 GTSNPN and CDR2 SVGIG (reference sequence). This CDR3 comprises 13 residues. The CDR3 bases are TGTGCCTGGCAAAACAGGGGGCAACAGCCCCAGCATTTT. Its protein is CAWQNRGQQPQHF.

This rearrangement joins TRBV7-9 to TRBJ1-5; no definite D call. The CDR3 sequence is 14 residues long. V shed 3 bases and J shed 6 bases, with 12 bases lying between them. Germline assignment: CDR1 SEHNR and CDR2 FQNEAQ (reference sequence). The CDR3 reads CASSFGPEGQPQHF. The CDR3 region has the DNA TGTGCCAGCAGCTTCGGCCCCGAGGGTCAGCCCCAGCATTTT.

V and J are TRBV30 and TRBJ2-3, with 7 bases matching TRBD2. This CDR3 spans 15 amino acids. The germline V gene has CDR1 GTSNPN and CDR2 SVGIG (reference sequence). V was clipped by 5 bases and J by 4 bases; unmatched bases: 12. CDR3: CAWEFGGSLPDTQYF. DNA for the CDR3: TGTGCCTGGGAGTTCGGCGGGAGTTTACCAGATACGCAGTATTTT.

The chain uses TRBV18 and TRBJ1-4; D not certain. The ends were cut back, 6 bases at V and 0 bases at J, with 8 bases in the middle. The CDR3 totals 14 residues. Germline V CDR1 and CDR2: KGHSH, LQKENI. CDR3 bases: TGTGCCAGCTCTACGGTTACAACTAATGAAAAACTGTTTTTT. It yields the protein CASSTVTTNEKLFF.

This clone has just one count. The CDR3, as DNA: TGTGCCAGCTCCGGGACTAGCTTAGGGGCCGGGGAGCTGTTTTTT. This sequence encodes CASSGTSLGAGELFF. The chain has TRBV28 and TRBJ2-2, with 9 bases matching TRBD2. V was clipped by 8 bases and J by 6 bases; unmatched bases: 10. The CDR3 contains 15 residues. The germline gives CDR1 MDHEN, CDR2 SYDVKM.

This chain connects TRBV28 to TRBJ2-1; D not certain. Germline values: CDR1 MDHEN, CDR2 SYDVKM. The CDR3 runs 13 residues. Trimming removed 2 bases at V and 10 bases at J, with 12 bases between. The CDR3 DNA sequence: TGTGCCAGCAGTTTAGAAGGGTTAGGAGAGCAGTTCTTC. Translation gives CASSLEGLGEQFF.

This rearrangement joins TRBV9 to TRBJ2-7; perhaps TRBD1 as D (6 bases). V was trimmed by 5 bases and J by 2 bases, leaving 23 bases between them. Germline CDR1 reads SGDLS; CDR2 reads YYNGEE. There are 17 residues in the CDR3. The CDR3, as DNA: TGTGCCAGCAGGGACTCAGGGGATCTTGTTCCCACCTACGAGCAGTACTTC. Protein product: CASRDSGDLVPTYEQYF.

V gene TRBV28 combines with J gene TRBJ1-5, with D possibly being TRBD1 (5 bases). The CDR3 totals 14 residues. The germline gives CDR1 MDHEN, CDR2 SYDVKM. Trimming left V 6 bases short and J 7 bases short, with 16 bases between. The CDR3 loop is CASRKGMDGQPQHF. DNA for the CDR3: TGTGCCAGCAGAAAGGGGATGGACGGCCAGCCCCAGCATTTT.

The chain employs TRBV5-1 and TRBJ1-5, with a weak D call TRBD1 (5 bases). The CDR3 is 14 residues long. V was trimmed by 4 bases and J by 7 bases, leaving 15 bases between them. Germline V gene sequence: CDR1 SGHRS, CDR2 YFSETQ. The CDR3 DNA reads TGCGCCAGCAGCATATCTATGGGGGACCAGCCCCAGCATTTT. Its translation: CASSISMGDQPQHF.

The rearrangement uses TRBV28 and TRBJ1-5, with D possibly TRBD1 on 5 matching bases. Per germline, CDR1 MDHEN and CDR2 SYDVKM. CDR3 length: 12 residues. The V end was cut by 8 bases, the J end by 1 base, with 6 bases between. CDR3 region: CASSGSNQPQHF. CDR3 coding DNA: TGTGCCAGCTCAGGGAGCAATCAGCCCCAGCATTTT.

This chain links TRBV28 with TRBJ2-1, with TRBD2 matching 7 bases. The CDR3 spans 13 residues. Losses at the gene ends were 7 bases for V and 4 bases for J; bases not matched to a gene: 4. CDR1 MDHEN and CDR2 SYDVKM come from the germline V gene. The chain's CDR3 is CASKSGGYNEQFF. The DNA for the CDR3 is TGTGCCAGCAAGTCGGGGGGTTACAATGAGCAGTTCTTC.

The CDR3 region is CASSSETGRETQYF. The CDR3 DNA follows: TGTGCCAGCAGCTCCGAGACAGGGCGGGAGACCCAGTACTTC. The chain uses TRBV5-5 and TRBJ2-5, with 7 bases lining up with TRBD1. This CDR3 has 14 amino acids. The V and J ends lost 3 bases and 5 bases, in that order; junction bases with no gene match: 7. Per germline, CDR1 SGHKS and CDR2 YYEKEE (reference sequence).

The J gene is TRBJ1-2, the V gene TRBV6-4, with D perhaps matching TRBD1 (6 bases). V shed 5 bases and J shed 4 bases, with 14 bases lying between them. This CDR3 is 14 amino acids long. Germline V gene sequence: CDR1 MRHNA, CDR2 SNTAGT. The CDR3 sequence: CASSREAGVYGYTF. DNA of the CDR3: TGTGCCAGCAGTCGGGAGGCAGGGGTCTATGGCTACACCTTC.

The chain employs TRBV6-5 and TRBJ2-7; D unclear. The V and J ends lost 5 bases and 7 bases respectively, with 12 bases between them. Germline CDR1 is MNHEY and CDR2 is SVGAGI. CDR3 length: 12 amino acids. CDR3 sequence reads: CASSRTIGEQYF. CDR3 nucleotides: TGTGCCAGCAGTCGCACGATAGGGGAGCAGTACTTC.

V and J are TRBV10-3 and TRBJ1-5; weak D call: TRBD1 (5 bases). CDR3 length equals 14 residues. Germline V gene sequence: CDR1 ENHRY, CDR2 SYGVKD. V was cut by 6 bases and J by 0 bases, with 9 bases left in between. The CDR3 region has the DNA TGTGCCATCAGCCGACAGAATAGCAATCAGCCCCAGCATTTT. Translation: CAISRQNSNQPQHF.

The chain carries TRBV5-4 and TRBJ1-6, with D tentatively TRBD1 (6 bases). Trimming pared 4 bases from V and 0 bases from J, leaving 23 bases between. Germline V gene data show CDR1 as SGHNT and CDR2 as YYREEE (reference sequence). The CDR3 totals 20 residues. The chain's CDR3 is CASSDDTSGHFSSYNSPLHF. The CDR3 nucleotides read TGTGCCAGCAGCGATGATACCTCGGGACACTTTAGCTCCTATAATTCACCCCTCCACTTT. Full variable domain (remainder filled in from reference TRBV5-4 and TRBJ1-6): ETGVTQSPTHLIKTRGQQVTLRCSSQSGHNTVSWYQQALGQGPQFIFQYYREEENGRGNFPPRFSGLQFPNYSSELNVNALELDDSALYLCASSDDTSGHFSSYNSPLHFGNGTRLTVT.

The chain combines TRBV28 with TRBJ2-7; the D gene is possibly TRBD1 (5 bases). Germline loops: CDR1 MDHEN, CDR2 SYDVKM. This CDR3 region has 13 residues. Trimming left V 10 bases short and J 2 bases short, with 15 bases between. CDR3 coding DNA: TGTGCCACCCGGACACCACTGACCTACGAGCAGTACTTC. This gives the protein CATRTPLTYEQYF.

The V and J genes are TRBV7-9 and TRBJ2-7; tentative D call: TRBD2 (6 bases). Trimming removed 5 bases from V and 0 bases from J, with 14 bases in between. Germline loops: CDR1 SEHNR, CDR2 FQNEAQ (reference sequence). The CDR3 totals 15 residues. CDR3 bases: TGTGCCAGCAGCCGGGACTGGTCAAACTCCTACGAGCAGTACTTC. It translates to CASSRDWSNSYEQYF. The full variable domain, with the rest looked up from reference TRBV7-9 and TRBJ2-7, is DTGVSQNPRHKITKRGQNVTFRCDPISEHNRLYWYRQTLGQGPEFLTYFQNEAQLEKSRLLSDRFSAERPKGSFSTLEIQRTEQGDSAMYLCASSRDWSNSYEQYFGPGTRLTVT.

This clone was counted a single time. V usage is TRBV2 and J usage is TRBJ2-7; no clear D. Trimming left V 4 bases short and J 5 bases short, with 12 bases between. This CDR3 contains 13 residues. Germline CDR1 is SNHLY and CDR2 is FYNNEI. The CDR3 nucleotides read TGTGCCAGCAGTGCTGGACCCAAAGACGAGCAGTACTTC. This sequence encodes CASSAGPKDEQYF.

The sample holds a few counts of this clone. The rearrangement uses TRBV19 and TRBJ1-5, with D maybe TRBD1 (5 bases). Trimming cost V 3 bases and J 6 bases, with 15 bases left between them. Per the germline V gene, CDR1 is LNHDA and CDR2 is SQIVND (reference sequence). The CDR3 contains 15 residues. The CDR3 spells CASSIDSAGGQPQHF. The DNA of the CDR3 is TGTGCCAGTAGTATTGATTCGGCCGGGGGTCAGCCCCAGCATTTT. Filled out from reference TRBV19 and TRBJ1-5, the complete variable domain reads DGGITQSPKYLFRKEGQNVTLSCEQNLNHDAMYWYRQDPGQGLRLIYYSQIVNDFQKGDIAEGYSVSREKKESFPLTVTSAQKNPTAFYLCASSIDSAGGQPQHFGDGTRLSIL.

Sample share makes this clone medium-sized. The J gene is TRBJ2-7, the V gene TRBV2, with TRBD2 identical over 10 bases. With 5 bases clipped from V and 7 bases from J, the junction kept 5 bases outside the gene matches. The CDR3 is made up of 13 amino acids. The germline CDR1 and CDR2 sequences are SNHLY and FYNNEI. In DNA, the CDR3 is TGTGCCAGCAGTTTAGCGGGAGGCGCTGAGCAGTACTTC. It translates to CASSLAGGAEQYF.